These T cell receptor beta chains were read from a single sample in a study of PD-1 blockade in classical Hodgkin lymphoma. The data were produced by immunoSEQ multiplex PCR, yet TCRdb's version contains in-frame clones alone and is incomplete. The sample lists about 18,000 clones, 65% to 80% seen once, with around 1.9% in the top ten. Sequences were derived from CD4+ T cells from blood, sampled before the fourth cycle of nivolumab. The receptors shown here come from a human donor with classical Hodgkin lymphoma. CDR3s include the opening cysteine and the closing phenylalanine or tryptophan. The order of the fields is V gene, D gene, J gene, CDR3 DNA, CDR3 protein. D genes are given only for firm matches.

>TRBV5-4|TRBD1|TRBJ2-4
TGTGCCAGCAGCTTGTCCGGGACAGGGGGGTCCAAAAACATTCAGTACTTC
CASSLSGTGGSKNIQYF
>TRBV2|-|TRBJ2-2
TGTGCCAGCAGGCGCGGAGGTAACACCGGGGAGCTGTTTTTT
CASRRGGNTGELFF
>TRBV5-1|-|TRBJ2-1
TGCGCCAGCAGCCCGGGACAAGATTACTACAATGAGCAGTTCTTC
CASSPGQDYYNEQFF
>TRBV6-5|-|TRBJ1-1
TGTGCCAGCAGTTCGTCCATGAACACTGAAGCTTTCTTT
CASSSSMNTEAFF
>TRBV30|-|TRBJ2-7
TGTGCCTGGAACGACGGATCCTACGAGCAGTACTTC
CAWNDGSYEQYF
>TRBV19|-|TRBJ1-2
TGTGCCAGTAGGGGCTGGGGTCAGGCTCCTAACTATGGCTACACCTTC
CASRGWGQAPNYGYTF
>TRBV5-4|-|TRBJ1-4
TGTGCCAGCAGCTTTCGTGATGTGGGGGCTGGAGAAAAACTGTTTTTT
CASSFRDVGAGEKLFF
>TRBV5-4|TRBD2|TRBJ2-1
TGTGCCAGCAGCTTAGGGACTAGCTCCTACAATGAGCAGTTCTTC
CASSLGTSSYNEQFF
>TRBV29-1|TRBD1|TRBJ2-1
TGCAGCGTTGGAGCCAGGGGGCAGATTTGGTCGTTTGATGAGCAGTTCTTC
CSVGARGQIWSFDEQFF
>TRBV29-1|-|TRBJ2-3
TGCAGCGTTTCTCTGCTCCAGCGGAGCACAGATACGCAGTATTTT
CSVSLLQRSTDTQYF
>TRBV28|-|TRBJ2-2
TGTGCCAGCAGTTTATACGGCGCGAACACCGGGGAGCTGTTTTTT
CASSLYGANTGELFF
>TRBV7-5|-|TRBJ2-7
TGTGCCAGCAATGGGCGGGGGCCCTACGAGCAGTACTTC
CASNGRGPYEQYF
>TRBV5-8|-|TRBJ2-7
TGTGCCAGCAGCTTGTTTACGGGAGTGGCGTCCTACGAGCAGTACTTC
CASSLFTGVASYEQYF